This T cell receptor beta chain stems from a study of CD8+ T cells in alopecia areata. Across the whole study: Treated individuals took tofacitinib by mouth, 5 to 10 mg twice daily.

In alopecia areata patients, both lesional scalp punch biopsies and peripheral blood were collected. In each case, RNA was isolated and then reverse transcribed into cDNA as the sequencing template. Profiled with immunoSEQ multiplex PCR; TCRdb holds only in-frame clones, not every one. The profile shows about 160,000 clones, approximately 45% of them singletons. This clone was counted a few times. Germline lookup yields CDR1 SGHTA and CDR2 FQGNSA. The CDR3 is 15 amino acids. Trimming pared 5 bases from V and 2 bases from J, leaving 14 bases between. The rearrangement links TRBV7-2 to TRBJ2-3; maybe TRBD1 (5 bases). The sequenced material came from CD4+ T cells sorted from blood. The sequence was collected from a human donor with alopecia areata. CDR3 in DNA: TGTGCCAGCAGCGACGACAGAGCCTACACAGATACGCAGTATTTT. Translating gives CASSDDRAYTDTQYF.